The clone carrying this T cell receptor (beta chain) was seen repeatedly, ten times or more. What it recognizes is unknown. The source of the sample is a study of T cell repertoires in cytomegalovirus infection. Study-wide background: Shared public TCR beta signatures pointed to both CMV infection and a matching HLA type.

The CDR3 is made up of 14 amino acids. The germline V gene has CDR1 SGHTA and CDR2 FQGNSA. V lost 3 bases, J lost 8 bases, and 16 bases lay in between. Whole-study findings and limits: Summed public TCR beta family frequency identified CMV carriers bearing the relevant HLA. Within the response measured ex vivo, HLA-C-restricted CMV-specific TCR beta clonotypes were dominant.

TCRdb re-called the reads with MiXCR, one entry per CDR3 protein. The table shows 310,000 or so distinct CDR3 sequences, with under 30% occurring only once. The specimen was PBMCs. The chain is built from TRBV7-2 and TRBJ1-1, with D hard to call. This receptor was taken from a human donor in good health (CMV status not recorded). Some clones in this sample may be carry-over from other donors' samples. CDR3 residues: CASSFGPVRLEAFF. The CDR3 DNA reads TGTGCCAGCAGCTTCGGTCCCGTCCGACTCGAAGCTTTCTTT.